The 21 T cell receptor beta chains below come from one sample, sequenced in a study of blood T cell repertoires in COVID-19 (dated by TCRdb to 2019 to 2021). Receptor amplification or capture employed the immunoSEQ multiplex PCR assay. TCRdb took this table from immuneACCESS and kept in-frame rearrangements with V and J called. Such tables lack part of the clones; where checked against another copy, unresolved V genes explain under half of the gap, and the rest is unexplained. The sample table lists 390,000 or so clones, about 90% of them with a count of one. Over 9.5% of the sample lies in the top ten. The sequenced material came from peripheral blood. All receptors come from a woman in her 30s with COVID-19, enrolled during active disease.

The genes are TRBV19 and TRBJ2-4; a weak D match, TRBD2 (5 bases). The CDR3 has 16 residues. CDR1 is LNHDA and CDR2 is SQIVND in the germline V gene (reference sequence). V lost 7 bases to trimming and J lost 2 bases, with 18 bases between them. The CDR3 region is CASTLAPEESKNIQYF. CDR3 coding DNA: TGTGCCAGTACCCTCGCCCCGGAGGAGTCCAAAAACATTCAGTACTTC.

CDR3 in DNA: TGTGCCAGCAGCTGGGAACGGGGGTGGGTCACTGAAGCTTTCTTT. Translation gives CASSWERGWVTEAFF. The V and J genes are TRBV5-5 and TRBJ1-1, with D possibly matching TRBD1 (5 bases). The V gene lost 3 bases and the J gene lost 4 bases, with 16 bases spanning the gap. CDR1 is SGHKS, CDR2 YYEKEE, per germline (reference sequence). There are 15 residues in the CDR3.

This clone was picked up one time. The chain couples TRBV7-8 to TRBJ2-3, with D possibly being TRBD1 (5 bases). The CDR3 totals 14 residues. The V end lost 1 base, the J end lost 4 bases, and 9 bases lay between the germline ends. Germline V gives CDR1 SGHVS, CDR2 FQNEAQ. CDR3 amino acids: CASSLGGAADTQYF. CDR3 in DNA: TGTGCCAGCAGCTTAGGTGGGGCGGCAGATACGCAGTATTTT.

The table lists this clone with a count of one. CDR3 nucleotide sequence: TGTGCCAGCAGTTTATCATGGGCCAGGGCGAATTCACCCCTCCACTTT. It codes for CASSLSWARANSPLHF. The chain employs TRBV27 and TRBJ1-6; a possible D gene is TRBD1 (5 bases). V shed 0 bases and J shed 7 bases, with 13 bases lying between them. The CDR3 has 16 amino acids. Germline V gene sequence: CDR1 MNHEY, CDR2 SMNVEV (reference sequence).

This sequence joins TRBV7-2 and TRBJ2-3; perhaps TRBD2 as D (6 bases). The V and J ends lost 3 bases and 2 bases respectively, with 15 bases between them. The CDR3 length is 16 residues. Germline assignment: CDR1 SGHTA and CDR2 FQGNSA. The CDR3 nucleotides read TGTGCCAGCAGCTTTGACCAGGGAGGTCCCACAGATACGCAGTATTTT. Protein sequence: CASSFDQGGPTDTQYF.

V gene TRBV24-1 combines with J gene TRBJ2-2, with D maybe TRBD1 (6 bases). The V gene lost 3 bases and the J gene lost 7 bases, with 8 bases spanning the gap. CDR3 length: 13 residues. The germline V gene has CDR1 KGHDR and CDR2 SFDVKD. This chain's CDR3 is CATSDTGFGELFF. The CDR3 DNA sequence: TGTGCCACCAGTGATACAGGGTTCGGGGAGCTGTTTTTT.

The rearrangement uses TRBV6-1 and TRBJ1-2; no definite D call. The V gene's germline CDR1 is MNHNS and CDR2 SASEGT. CDR3 length equals 12 residues. The V gene lost 3 bases and the J gene lost 8 bases, with 10 bases spanning the gap. CDR3 sequence: CASSDFRSGYTF. CDR3 coding DNA: TGTGCCAGCAGTGATTTTAGGAGCGGCTACACCTTC.

The chain uses TRBV3-1 (or the pseudogene TRBV3-2) and TRBJ1-4, with TRBD1 as a possible D gene (5 bases). Looked up from germline, CDR1 is LGHDT and CDR2 is YNNKEL (reference sequence). V was trimmed by 4 bases and J by 7 bases, leaving 19 bases between them. The CDR3 is 16 residues long. CDR3 coding DNA: TGTGCCAGCAGCCCAGGGCCCTCATCGCGTGTTGAAAAACTGTTTTTT. It translates to CASSPGPSSRVEKLFF.

V is TRBV4-3 and J is TRBJ2-2; 7 bases map to TRBD2. This CDR3 is 16 amino acids long. Germline CDR1 and CDR2: LGHNA and YSLEER. J was trimmed by 6 bases and V by 0 bases; bases with no gene match: 7. CDR3 sequence (DNA): TGCGCCAGCAGCCAAGACCTGACTAGCCGGGCCGGGGAGCTGTTTTTT. This gives the protein CASSQDLTSRAGELFF.

The V and J genes are TRBV18 and TRBJ2-7; 8 positions agree with TRBD1. Germline V lookup: CDR1 KGHSH, CDR2 LQKENI. CDR3 size: 15 residues. V shed 0 bases and J 7 bases; nucleotides not matched to a gene: 8. CDR3 coding DNA: TGTGCCAGCTCACCACCGACAGGGGCACGACTTGAGCAGTACTTC. Residues: CASSPPTGARLEQYF.

The chain links TRBV9 to TRBJ1-1; D may be TRBD1 (6 bases). The length of the CDR3 is 13 residues. Trimming stripped 0 bases from V and 7 bases from J, with 10 bases between. Germline V lookup: CDR1 SGDLS, CDR2 YYNGEE. This CDR3 reads CASSVEGGVEAFF. Here the CDR3 DNA reads TGTGCCAGCAGCGTAGAAGGGGGAGTTGAAGCTTTCTTT.

The rearrangement links TRBV30 to TRBJ2-7; TRBD1 is a possible D gene (6 bases). Germline assignment: CDR1 GTSNPN and CDR2 SVGIG (reference sequence). The CDR3 runs 13 residues. V lost 0 bases, J lost 3 bases, and 9 bases lay in between. In DNA form, the CDR3 reads TGTGCCTGGAGTGTGGACAGCAGCTACGAGCAGTACTTC. Its translation: CAWSVDSSYEQYF.

The chain joins TRBV28 to TRBJ2-7; 8 bases are shared with TRBD1. J lost 3 bases, V lost 5 bases, and 9 bases had no gene match. The CDR3 is 15 residues long. CDR1 MDHEN and CDR2 SYDVKM come from the germline V gene. Written as DNA, the CDR3 is TGTGCCAGCAGTGCGATCGAAGGACAGGGCTACGAGCAGTACTTC. Its protein is CASSAIEGQGYEQYF. The full variable domain, completed using reference TRBV28 and TRBJ2-7, is DVKVTQSSRYLVKRTGEKVFLECVQDMDHENMFWYRQDPGLGLRLIYFSYDVKMKEKGDIPEGYSVSREKKERFSLILESASTNQTSMYLCASSAIEGQGYEQYFGPGTRLTVT.

CDR3 residues: CASGESVAGGYTF. The DNA of the CDR3 is TGTGCCAGCGGGGAGAGCGTGGCGGGTGGCTACACCTTC. The V call is TRBV28, the J call TRBJ1-2; D not certain. V lost 8 bases, J lost 7 bases, and 17 bases lay in between. The germline V gene has CDR1 MDHEN and CDR2 SYDVKM. The length of the CDR3 is 13 residues.

The chain has TRBV2 and TRBJ2-5, with a possible D match to TRBD2 (6 bases). From germline, CDR1 is SNHLY and CDR2 FYNNEI. CDR3 length equals 13 residues. Trimming took off 7 bases at V and 1 base at J, with 10 bases between the two ends. CDR3 protein: CASMRRGQETQYF. In nucleotides, the CDR3 is TGTGCCAGCATGCGGAGGGGCCAAGAGACCCAGTACTTC. Full variable domain (missing parts from reference TRBV2 and TRBJ2-5): EPEVTQTPSHQVTQMGQEVILRCVPISNHLYFYWYRQILGQKVEFLVSFYNNEISEKSEIFDDQFSVERPDGSNFTLKIRSTKLEDSAMYFCASMRRGQETQYFGPGTRLLVL.

The chain uses TRBV28 and TRBJ2-7, with 8 bases aligning to TRBD2. The trim removed 3 bases at V and 0 bases at J, leaving 4 bases unmatched. Germline lookup yields CDR1 MDHEN and CDR2 SYDVKM. The CDR3 consists of 15 residues. The CDR3 DNA reads TGTGCCAGCAGTTTGGGCGGGAGGACCTCCTACGAGCAGTACTTC. This sequence encodes CASSLGGRTSYEQYF. Together with reference TRBV28 and TRBJ2-7, the CDR3 gives the full variable domain: DVKVTQSSRYLVKRTGEKVFLECVQDMDHENMFWYRQDPGLGLRLIYFSYDVKMKEKGDIPEGYSVSREKKERFSLILESASTNQTSMYLCASSLGGRTSYEQYFGPGTRLTVT.

The rearrangement links TRBV4-1 to TRBJ1-5; D might be TRBD1 (6 bases). Germline V CDR1 and CDR2: MGHRA, YSYEKL. This CDR3 is built from 17 residues. The V and J ends lost 2 bases and 3 bases respectively, with 17 bases between them. The CDR3 protein is CASSQRSGAGNNQPQHF. The CDR3 nucleotides are TGCGCCAGCAGCCAACGGTCAGGGGCAGGGAACAATCAGCCCCAGCATTTT.

This clone was found a few times. The CDR3 bases are TGTGCCAGCAGCTTAGCGGGGGGAGGGGACGAGCAGTACTTC. It is translated as CASSLAGGGDEQYF. The chain employs TRBV7-2 and TRBJ2-7; TRBD2 matches at 7 bases. The CDR3 length is 14 residues. J lost 5 bases, V lost 0 bases, and 4 bases had no gene match. Germline V gives CDR1 SGHTA, CDR2 FQGNSA.

This chain joins TRBV7-3 and TRBJ2-3, with D perhaps TRBD2 (6 bases). This CDR3 comprises 14 residues. Germline V CDR1 and CDR2: SGHTA, FQGTGA. The V end was cut by 5 bases, the J end by 4 bases, with 13 bases between. CDR3 sequence (DNA): TGTGCCAGCAGCCCCCGACTAGTATCAGATACGCAGTATTTT. Translation gives CASSPRLVSDTQYF.

V usage is TRBV27 and J usage is TRBJ2-1; D is undetermined. Trimming left V 5 bases short and J 4 bases short, with 15 bases between. There are 15 residues in the CDR3. CDR1 is MNHEY and CDR2 is SMNVEV in the germline V gene (reference sequence). The CDR3 DNA sequence: TGTGCCAGCAGTCCCCTAGTTAATTCTTACAATGAGCAGTTCTTC. It translates to CASSPLVNSYNEQFF.

This clone was seen only a few times. With a much larger clone just one base away, this may be a read error. This specimen includes other DNA sequences encoding the same CDR3. The genes are TRBV11-3 and TRBJ2-1; D may be TRBD2 (6 bases). The CDR3 consists of 13 residues. V dropped 1 base and J dropped 8 bases, with 9 bases sitting between them. Looked up from germline, CDR1 is SGHNT and CDR2 is YENEEA. CDR3: CASSLGWGDEQFF. The DNA of the CDR3 is TGTGCCAGCAGCTTAGGCTGGGGGGATGAGCAGTTCTTC.